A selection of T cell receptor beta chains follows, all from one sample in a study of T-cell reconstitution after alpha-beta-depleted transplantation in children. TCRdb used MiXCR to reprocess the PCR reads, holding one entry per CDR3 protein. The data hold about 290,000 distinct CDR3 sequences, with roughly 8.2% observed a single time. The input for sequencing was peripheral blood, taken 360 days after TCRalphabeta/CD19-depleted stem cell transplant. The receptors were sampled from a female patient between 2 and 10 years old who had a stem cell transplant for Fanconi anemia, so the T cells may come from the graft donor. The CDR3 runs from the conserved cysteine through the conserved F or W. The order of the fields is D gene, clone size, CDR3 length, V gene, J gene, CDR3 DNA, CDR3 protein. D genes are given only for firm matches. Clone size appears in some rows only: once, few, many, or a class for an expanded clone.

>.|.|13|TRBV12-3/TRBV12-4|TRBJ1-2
TGTGCCAGCACCCCGGAGGTCCTCTATGGCTACACCTTC
CASTPEVLYGYTF
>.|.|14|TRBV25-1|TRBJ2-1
TGTGCCAGCAGTGACTCCCTTATACGGCTTGAGCAGTTCTTC
CASSDSLIRLEQFF
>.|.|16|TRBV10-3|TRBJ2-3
TGTGCCATCAGTGAGTCTGACAGAATCAACACAGATACGCAGTATTTT
CAISESDRINTDTQYF
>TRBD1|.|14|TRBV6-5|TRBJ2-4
TGTGCCAGCAGTTACTTGGACAGGGGCCACATTCAGTACTTC
CASSYLDRGHIQYF
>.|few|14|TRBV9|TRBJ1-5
TGTGCCAGCAGCCCCGGGGTTAGCAATCAGCCCCAGCATTTT
CASSPGVSNQPQHF
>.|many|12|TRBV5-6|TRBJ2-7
TGTGCCAGCAGCTTCGACCGTTACGAGCAGTACTTC
CASSFDRYEQYF
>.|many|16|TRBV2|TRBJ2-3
TGTGCCAGCAGTGTGGGGCCGGGACACCAGATGGATACGCAGTATTTT
CASSVGPGHQMDTQYF
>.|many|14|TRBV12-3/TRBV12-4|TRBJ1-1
TGTGCCAGCAGTTTTGGACGGCTGAACACTGAAGCTTTCTTT
CASSFGRLNTEAFF
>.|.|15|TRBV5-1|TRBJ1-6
TGCGCCAGCAGCTTGGACCTTAGGGGAAATTCACCCCTCCACTTT
CASSLDLRGNSPLHF
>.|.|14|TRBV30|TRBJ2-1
TGTGCCTGGAGACACACCCTCTCCTACAATGAGCAGTTCTTC
CAWRHTLSYNEQFF
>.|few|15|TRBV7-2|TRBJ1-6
TGTGCCAGCAGCTTTCGAGATCCTGGGCTGGTGGCCCTCCACTTT
CASSFRDPGLVALHF
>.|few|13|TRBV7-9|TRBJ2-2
TGTGCCGGCCTCTTCCCGAACACCGGGGAGCTGTTTTTT
CAGLFPNTGELFF
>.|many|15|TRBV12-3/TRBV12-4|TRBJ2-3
TGTGCCAGCAGTTTACTCTACCCTAGCACAGATACGCAGTATTTT
CASSLLYPSTDTQYF
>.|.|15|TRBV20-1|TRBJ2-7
TGCAGTGCTAGAGATAACACAGGTCCTAGCTACGAGCAGTACTTC
CSARDNTGPSYEQYF
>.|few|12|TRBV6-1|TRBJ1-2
TGTGCCAGCGAAGGGCAGCCCTATGGCTACACCTTC
CASEGQPYGYTF
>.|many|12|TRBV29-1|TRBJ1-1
TGCAGCGTGGGGGGACAGAACACTGAAGCTTTCTTT
CSVGGQNTEAFF
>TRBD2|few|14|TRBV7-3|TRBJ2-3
TGTGCCAGCAGCCGAGGACTAGCGGCAGATACGCAGTATTTT
CASSRGLAADTQYF
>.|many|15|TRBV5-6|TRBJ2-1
TGTGCCAGCAGCTTGGGGCTCGGTGGTCCGAATGAGCAGTTCTTC
CASSLGLGGPNEQFF
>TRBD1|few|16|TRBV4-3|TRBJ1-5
TGCGCCAGCAGCCAAGATTGGCGACAGGGAAGACAGCCCCAGCATTTT
CASSQDWRQGRQPQHF
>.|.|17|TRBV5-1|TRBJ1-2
TGCGCCAGCAGCTTGGGAACAGCGGCCGCCCCTAACTATGGCTACACCTTC
CASSLGTAAAPNYGYTF
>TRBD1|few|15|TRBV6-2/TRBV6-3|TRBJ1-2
TGTGCCAGCAGTTGGACCCGGTCGGGACAGGCCATGGGGACCTTC
CASSWTRSGQAMGTF
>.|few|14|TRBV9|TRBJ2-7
TGTGCCAGCAGCCCGACAGAACCCTCCTACGAGCAGTACTTC
CASSPTEPSYEQYF
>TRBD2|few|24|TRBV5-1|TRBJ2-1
TGCGCCAGCAGCTGGCCCGGGACAGGGCCTCCCGGGACTAGCGGGAGGAACTCCTACAATGAGCAGTTCTTC
CASSWPGTGPPGTSGRNSYNEQFF
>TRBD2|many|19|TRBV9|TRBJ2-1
TGTGCCAGCAGCGCCCAGACCACTAGCGGGATTGCCCCCTACAATGAGCAGTTCTTC
CASSAQTTSGIAPYNEQFF
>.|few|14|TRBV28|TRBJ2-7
TGTGCCAGCAGTTTTTGGGACCGACTCATAGTGCAGTACTTC
CASSFWDRLIVQYF
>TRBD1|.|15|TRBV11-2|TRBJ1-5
TGTGCCAGCAGCCGACTGACAGGGATGGGACAGCCCCAGCATTTT
CASSRLTGMGQPQHF
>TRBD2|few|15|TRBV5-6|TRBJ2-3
TGTGCCAGCAGCTTGACCCCCGGGGGGGGCGCTACGCAGTATTTT
CASSLTPGGGATQYF
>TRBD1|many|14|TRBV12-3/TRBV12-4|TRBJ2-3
TGTGCCAGCAGTTTCAGGGGGCCCACAGATACGCAGTATTTT
CASSFRGPTDTQYF
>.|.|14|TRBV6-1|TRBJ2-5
TGTGCCAGCAGTGACGTCGGGAGCCAAGAGACCCAGTACTTC
CASSDVGSQETQYF
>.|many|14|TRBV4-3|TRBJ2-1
TGCGCCAGCAGCCAAGGCAGGTTTGGGGATGAGCAGTTCTTC
CASSQGRFGDEQFF
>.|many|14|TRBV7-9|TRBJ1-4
TGTGCCAGCAGCCCGGGGAGAACGGGTGAAAAACTGTTTTTT
CASSPGRTGEKLFF
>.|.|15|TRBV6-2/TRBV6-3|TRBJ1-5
TGTGCATCCCACGCCCGGTTCTATAGCAATCAGCCCCAGCATTTT
CASHARFYSNQPQHF
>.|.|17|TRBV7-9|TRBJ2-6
TGTGCCAGCAGCTTAGCAGTAGGAGCCTCTGGGGCCAACGTCCTGACTTTC
CASSLAVGASGANVLTF
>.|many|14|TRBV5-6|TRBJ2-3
TGTGCCAGCAGCTTCGATCCTTCCCGGGGTACGCAGTATTTT
CASSFDPSRGTQYF
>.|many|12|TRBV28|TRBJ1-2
TGTGCCAGCAGAACGGGGCAGTATGGCTACACCTTC
CASRTGQYGYTF
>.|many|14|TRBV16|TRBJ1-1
TGTGCCAGCAGCCAATCAAGTTTGAACACTGAAGCTTTCTTT
CASSQSSLNTEAFF
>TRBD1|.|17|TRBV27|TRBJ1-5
TGTGCCAGCAGTTCCCAGGGGGCGAGACCCGTTAATCAGCCCCAGCATTTT
CASSSQGARPVNQPQHF
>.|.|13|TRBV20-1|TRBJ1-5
TGCAGTGCTAGTACAGACCCTTTGTGGCCCCAGCATTTT
CSASTDPLWPQHF
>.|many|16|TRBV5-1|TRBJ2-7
TGCGCCAGCTTTGGAGGGGGGACTTCGGACTCCTACGAGCAGTACTTC
CASFGGGTSDSYEQYF
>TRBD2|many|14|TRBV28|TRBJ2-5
TGTGCCAGCAGAAAAGGACGCGGGACTAGCCGGCTACACTTC
CASRKGRGTSRLHF
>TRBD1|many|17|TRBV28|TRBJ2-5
TGTGCCAGCAGTTCCTACAGGGGGCGTTTAGTCGAAGAGACCCAGTACTTC
CASSSYRGRLVEETQYF
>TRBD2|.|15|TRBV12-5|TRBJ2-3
TGTGCTAGTGGGGGGATAGCGGGAGCCACAGATACGCAGTATTTT
CASGGIAGATDTQYF
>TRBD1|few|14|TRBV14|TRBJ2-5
TGTGCCAGCAGCCTGCTAGGGACAGAAGAGACCCAGTACTTC
CASSLLGTEETQYF
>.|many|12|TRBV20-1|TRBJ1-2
TGCAGTGCCTTCGACCGGGTCTATGGCTACACCTTC
CSAFDRVYGYTF
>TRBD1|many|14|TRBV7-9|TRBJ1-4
TGTGCCAGCAGCGCAAGACAGGGTCAGGGTAAACTGTTTTTT
CASSARQGQGKLFF
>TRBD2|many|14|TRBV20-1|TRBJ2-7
TGCAGTGCTAGACTAGCGGGAGTAACCTACGAGCAGTACTTC
CSARLAGVTYEQYF
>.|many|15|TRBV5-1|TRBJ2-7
TGCGCCAGCAGCTTGGTTCCCGGGCTCTCCTACGAGCAGTACTTC
CASSLVPGLSYEQYF
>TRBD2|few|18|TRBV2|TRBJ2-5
TGTACCAGCAGAAGAGATTTTCAGCGGGGGGCTTTCCAAGAGACCCAGTACTTC
CTSRRDFQRGAFQETQYF
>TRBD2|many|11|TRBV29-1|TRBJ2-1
TGCAGCCTTGGGGGGGACAATGAGCAGTTCTTC
CSLGGDNEQFF
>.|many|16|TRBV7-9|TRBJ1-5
TGTGCCAGCATACTTCGGGCAGGCTATAGCAATCAGCCCCAGCATTTT
CASILRAGYSNQPQHF
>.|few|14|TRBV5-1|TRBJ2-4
TGCGCCAGCAGCCCCCCCTGGGCCAAAAACATTCAGTACTTC
CASSPPWAKNIQYF
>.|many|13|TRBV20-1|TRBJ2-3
TGCAGTGCTAGAGATCTAGCAGCAGATACGCAGTATTTT
CSARDLAADTQYF
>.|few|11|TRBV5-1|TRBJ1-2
TGCGCCAGCACTGGCCTCTATGGCTACACCTTC
CASTGLYGYTF
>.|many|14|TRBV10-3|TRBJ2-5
TGTGCCACCACCCCCCGAGTAACTGGGGGGACCCAGTACTTC
CATTPRVTGGTQYF